This TCR beta chain was retrieved from a study of blood T cell repertoires in COVID-19. The overall study: From the United States, Italy and Spain came samples of acute and convalescent COVID-19.

Germline V gene data show CDR1 as WNHNN and CDR2 as SYGVQD (reference sequence). The CDR3 has 18 residues. The V gene end was trimmed by 3 bases and the J gene end by 0 bases; junction bases not matched to a gene: 10. The assay was immunoSEQ multiplex PCR, and TCRdb's table has in-frame clones only and misses some. The repertoire has 90,000 to 150,000 clones, 75% to 90% of them found once; the top ten carry around 30%. V gene TRBV10-1 combines with J gene TRBJ2-2; the match to TRBD1 covers 7 bases. This receptor was obtained from a man between 65 and 80 years old with active or convalescent COVID-19. Material: peripheral blood. CDR3: CASSDPRQGPTNTGELFF. In nucleotides, the CDR3 is TGCGCCAGCAGTGACCCCCGACAGGGACCCACGAACACCGGGGAGCTGTTTTTT.